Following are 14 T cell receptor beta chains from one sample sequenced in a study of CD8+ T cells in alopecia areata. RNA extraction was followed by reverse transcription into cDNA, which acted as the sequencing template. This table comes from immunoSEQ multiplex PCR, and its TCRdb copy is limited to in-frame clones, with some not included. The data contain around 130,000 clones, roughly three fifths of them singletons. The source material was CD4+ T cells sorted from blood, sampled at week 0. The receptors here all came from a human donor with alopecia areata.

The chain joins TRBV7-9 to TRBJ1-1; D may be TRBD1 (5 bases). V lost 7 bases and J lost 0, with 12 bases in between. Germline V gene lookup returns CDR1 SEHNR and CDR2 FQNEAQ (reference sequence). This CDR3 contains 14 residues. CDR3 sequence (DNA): TGTGCCAGCACCCTAGGGGAGATGAACACTGAAGCTTTCTTT. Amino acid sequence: CASTLGEMNTEAFF.

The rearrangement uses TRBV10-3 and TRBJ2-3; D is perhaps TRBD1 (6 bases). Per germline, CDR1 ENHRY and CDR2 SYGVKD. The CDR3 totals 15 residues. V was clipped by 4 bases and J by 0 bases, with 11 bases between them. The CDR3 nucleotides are TGTGCCATCAGTGTCCAGGGGTTTAGCACAGATACGCAGTATTTT. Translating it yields CAISVQGFSTDTQYF.

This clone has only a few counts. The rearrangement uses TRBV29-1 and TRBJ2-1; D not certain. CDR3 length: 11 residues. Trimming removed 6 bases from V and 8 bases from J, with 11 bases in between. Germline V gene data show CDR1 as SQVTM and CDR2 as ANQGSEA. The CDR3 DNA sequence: TGCAGCGTGGACCCTGGGTATGAGCAGTTCTTC. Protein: CSVDPGYEQFF.

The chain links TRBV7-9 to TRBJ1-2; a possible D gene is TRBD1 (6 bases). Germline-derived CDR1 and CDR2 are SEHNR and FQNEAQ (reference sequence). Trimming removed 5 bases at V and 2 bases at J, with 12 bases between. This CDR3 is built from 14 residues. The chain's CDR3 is CASSLTGTNYGYTF. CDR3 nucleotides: TGTGCCAGCAGCCTTACAGGGACCAACTATGGCTACACCTTC.

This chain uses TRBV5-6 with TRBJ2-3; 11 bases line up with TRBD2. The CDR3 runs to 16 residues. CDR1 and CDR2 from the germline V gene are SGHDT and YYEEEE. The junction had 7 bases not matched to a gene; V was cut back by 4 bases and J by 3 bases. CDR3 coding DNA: TGTGCCAGCAGCATCTATAGCGGGGGGGAAACAGATACGCAGTATTTT. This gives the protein CASSIYSGGETDTQYF.

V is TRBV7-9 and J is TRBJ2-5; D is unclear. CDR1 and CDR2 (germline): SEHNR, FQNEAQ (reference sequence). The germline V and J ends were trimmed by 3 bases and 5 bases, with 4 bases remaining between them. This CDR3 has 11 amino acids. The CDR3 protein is CASSFSETQYF. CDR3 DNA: TGTGCCAGCAGCTTTTCGGAGACCCAGTACTTC. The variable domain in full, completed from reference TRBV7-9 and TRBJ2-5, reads DTGVSQNPRHKITKRGQNVTFRCDPISEHNRLYWYRQTLGQGPEFLTYFQNEAQLEKSRLLSDRFSAERPKGSFSTLEIQRTEQGDSAMYLCASSFSETQYFGPGTRLLVL.

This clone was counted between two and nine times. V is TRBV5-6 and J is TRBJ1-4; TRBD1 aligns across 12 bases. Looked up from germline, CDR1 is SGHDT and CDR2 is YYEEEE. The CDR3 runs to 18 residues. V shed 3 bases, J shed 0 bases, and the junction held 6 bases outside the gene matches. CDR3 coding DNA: TGTGCCAGCAGCTCCGGGACAGGGGGCCTTGCAACTAATGAAAAACTGTTTTTT. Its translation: CASSSGTGGLATNEKLFF.

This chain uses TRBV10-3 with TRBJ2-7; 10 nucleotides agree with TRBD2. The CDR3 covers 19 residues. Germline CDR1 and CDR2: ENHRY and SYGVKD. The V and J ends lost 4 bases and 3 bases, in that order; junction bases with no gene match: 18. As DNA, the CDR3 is TGTGCCATCAGTGCAAGCGGGCCACAGAGGGCTAGCGGGAGCTACGAGCAGTACTTC. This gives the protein CAISASGPQRASGSYEQYF.

The CDR3 region is CASSPRTAVYEQYF. In nucleotides, the CDR3 is TGTGCCAGCAGCCCCCGGACTGCCGTCTACGAGCAGTACTTC. V usage is TRBV4-2 and J usage is TRBJ2-7, with D tentatively TRBD2 (5 bases). Trimming shortened V by 4 bases and J by 3 bases, and 13 bases separated the two germline ends. Germline values: CDR1 LGHNA, CDR2 YNFKEQ. CDR3 length: 14 amino acids.

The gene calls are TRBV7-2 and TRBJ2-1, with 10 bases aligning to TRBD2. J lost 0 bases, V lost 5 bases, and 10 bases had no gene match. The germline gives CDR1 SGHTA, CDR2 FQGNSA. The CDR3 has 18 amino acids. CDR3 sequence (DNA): TGTGCCAGCAGCCGCGGACTAGCGGACCGAAGCTCCTACAATGAGCAGTTCTTC. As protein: CASSRGLADRSSYNEQFF.

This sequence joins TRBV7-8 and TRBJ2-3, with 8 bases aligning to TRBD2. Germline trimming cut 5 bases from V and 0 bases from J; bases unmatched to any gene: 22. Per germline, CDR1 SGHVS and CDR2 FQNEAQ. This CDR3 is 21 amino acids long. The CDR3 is CASSRGFWRRGGATSTDTQYF. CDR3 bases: TGTGCCAGCAGCCGCGGGTTCTGGCGACGGGGGGGGGCCACTAGCACAGATACGCAGTATTTT. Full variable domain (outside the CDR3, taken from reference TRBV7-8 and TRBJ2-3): GAGVSQSPRYKVAKRGQDVALRCDPISGHVSLFWYQQALGQGPEFLTYFQNEAQLDKSGLPSDRFFAERPEGSVSTLKIQRTQQEDSAVYLCASSRGFWRRGGATSTDTQYFGPGTRLTVL.

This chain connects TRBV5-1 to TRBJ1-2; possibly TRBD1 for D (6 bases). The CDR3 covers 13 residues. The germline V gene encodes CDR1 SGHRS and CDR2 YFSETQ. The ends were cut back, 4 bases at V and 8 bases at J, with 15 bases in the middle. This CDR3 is CASSPVGGRGYTF. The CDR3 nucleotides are TGCGCCAGCAGCCCGGTGGGGGGCCGCGGCTACACCTTC. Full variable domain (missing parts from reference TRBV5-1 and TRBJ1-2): KAGVTQTPRYLIKTRGQQVTLSCSPISGHRSVSWYQQTPGQGLQFLFEYFSETQRNKGNFPGRFSGRQFSNSRSEMNVSTLELGDSALYLCASSPVGGRGYTFGSGTRLTVV.

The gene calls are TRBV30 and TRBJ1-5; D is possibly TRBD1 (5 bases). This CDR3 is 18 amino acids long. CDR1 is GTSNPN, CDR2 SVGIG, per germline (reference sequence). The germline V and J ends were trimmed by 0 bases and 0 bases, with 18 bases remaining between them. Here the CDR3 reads CAWSVLDRGSYSNQPQHF. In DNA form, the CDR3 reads TGTGCCTGGAGTGTACTCGACAGAGGTTCCTATAGCAATCAGCCCCAGCATTTT.

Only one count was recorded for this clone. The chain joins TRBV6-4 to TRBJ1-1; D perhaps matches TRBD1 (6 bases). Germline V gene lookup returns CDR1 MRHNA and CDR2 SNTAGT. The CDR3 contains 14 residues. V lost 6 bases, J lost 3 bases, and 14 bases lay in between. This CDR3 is CASSLQGGDTEAFF. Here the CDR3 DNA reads TGTGCCAGCAGCTTACAGGGTGGGGACACTGAAGCTTTCTTT.